The rows below give T cell receptor beta chains drawn from one sample of a study of shared T cell receptors in the human thymus. The table came from immunoSEQ multiplex PCR; TCRdb's copy has only in-frame clones and leaves some out. The sample shows hundreds of thousands of clones, about 90% of them seen only once. These data also formed part of another study, on human thymus T cells.

Sequencing was done on a sample of thymocytes. The receptors stem from a boy in the first two years of life with a congenital heart defect. CDR3s include the opening cysteine and the closing phenylalanine or tryptophan. The order of the fields is D gene, V gene, CDR3 protein. The D gene is left open where the match is weak.

TRBD1,TRBV9,CASSPWGQTNSGANVLTF
TRBD1,TRBV2,CASSIDRAPKNIQYF
TRBD1,TRBV18,CASSPTAGDRAYEQYF
-,TRBV18,CASSRQDHYEQYF
-,TRBV25-1,CASSEWAPKGYGYTF
TRBD1,TRBV25-1,CASSAHNQMTGGFEKLFF
TRBD2,TRBV9,CASSHRLAGEHTNTGELFF
-,TRBV21-1,CASPDEGTDTQYF
-,TRBV10-3,CATTRGGGTHSNQPQHF
-,TRBV29-1,CSVEDQGGGPYEQYF
TRBD2,TRBV6-5,CASSLAGDQETQYF
TRBD1,TRBV18,CASSPPSGGRYTF
TRBD1,TRBV2,CASRAPTGALNTGELFF
TRBD2,TRBV28,CASSGAGGPDNEQFF
-,TRBV7-2,CASSLVPQGDSPLHF
TRBD1,TRBV29-1,CSVDPVDRGPETQYF
-,TRBV7-8,CASSLVAVTNEKLFF
TRBD2,TRBV19,CASNPSRTSGDTDTQYF
-,TRBV13,CASSSEAGNTIYF
-,TRBV28,CASSPETELSYEQYF
-,TRBV5-1,CASSLLGGPSYEQYF
TRBD1,TRBV28,CASSLRVGEGTANTEAFF
TRBD1,TRBV29-1,CSALRDRELNTEAFF
-,TRBV4-1,CASSQEFRRDKDTDTQYF
-,TRBV10-3,CAIGQMNTEAFF
TRBD1,TRBV30,CAWSVTGGNEQYF
-,TRBV28,CASSFGGGYCYNEQFF
-,TRBV5-1,CASSLGQMNTEAFF
-,TRBV2,CASTQGQRFEYEQYF
-,TRBV11-1,CASSTDSANTGELFF
TRBD2,TRBV4-3,CASRIITRLAGGHFPGELFF
-,TRBV5-6,CASSLVAGDSEAFF
TRBD2,TRBV10-3,CAISERTRSYNEQFF
TRBD1,TRBV28,CATIPGQGVQETQYF
-,TRBV28,CASSASGRLNQPQHF
-,TRBV4-3,CASSQDRLREWGYEQYF